Included here is one TCR beta chain sequence, with context. This sample was included in a study of long-term antiretroviral therapy in people with HIV. Researchers report immunoSEQ v3.0 was run at survey level. Clones were read by immunoSEQ multiplex PCR, and TCRdb kept only the in-frame ones, dropping some. The table shows roughly 23,000 clones, with 65% to 90% occurring only once. The germline V gene has CDR1 SGHVS and CDR2 FNYEAQ. The CDR3 is 16 amino acids. V was trimmed by 0 bases and J by 3 bases, leaving 13 bases between them. The source of this sequence is a man between 18 and 29 years old with HIV. The material was unsorted PBMCs, obtained 0.1 years before starting antiretroviral therapy. The chain recombines TRBV7-6 with TRBJ2-3; tentative D call: TRBD2 (5 bases). CDR3 sequence: CASSLAVGELTDTQYF. CDR3 sequence (DNA): TGTGCCAGCAGCTTAGCAGTTGGGGAGTTAACAGATACGCAGTATTTT.